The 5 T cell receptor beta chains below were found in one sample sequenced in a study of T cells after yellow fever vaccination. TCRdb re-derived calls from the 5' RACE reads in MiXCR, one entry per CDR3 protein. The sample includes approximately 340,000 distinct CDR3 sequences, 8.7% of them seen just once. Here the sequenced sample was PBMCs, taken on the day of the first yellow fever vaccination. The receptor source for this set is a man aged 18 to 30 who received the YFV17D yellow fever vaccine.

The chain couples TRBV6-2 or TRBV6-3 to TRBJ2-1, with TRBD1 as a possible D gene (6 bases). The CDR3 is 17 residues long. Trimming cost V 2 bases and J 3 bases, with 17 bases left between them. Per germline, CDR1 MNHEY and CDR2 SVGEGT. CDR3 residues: CASSYKSTGKGYNEQFF. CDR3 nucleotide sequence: TGTGCCAGCAGTTACAAATCCACAGGGAAAGGCTACAATGAGCAGTTCTTC.

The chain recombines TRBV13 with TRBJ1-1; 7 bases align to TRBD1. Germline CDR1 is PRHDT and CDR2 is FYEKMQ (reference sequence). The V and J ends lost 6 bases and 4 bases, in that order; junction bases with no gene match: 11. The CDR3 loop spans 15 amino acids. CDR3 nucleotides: TGTGCCAGCAGACCCAAGGGGGCTGGGTCCACTGAAGCTTTCTTT. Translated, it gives CASRPKGAGSTEAFF.

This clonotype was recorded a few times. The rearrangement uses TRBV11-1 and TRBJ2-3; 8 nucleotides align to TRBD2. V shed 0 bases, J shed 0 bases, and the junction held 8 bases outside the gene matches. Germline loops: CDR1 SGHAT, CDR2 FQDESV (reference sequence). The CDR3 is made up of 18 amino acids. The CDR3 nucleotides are TGTGCCAGCAGCTTAGCCAGCGGGGGCCCCCCTAGCACAGATACGCAGTATTTT. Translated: CASSLASGGPPSTDTQYF.

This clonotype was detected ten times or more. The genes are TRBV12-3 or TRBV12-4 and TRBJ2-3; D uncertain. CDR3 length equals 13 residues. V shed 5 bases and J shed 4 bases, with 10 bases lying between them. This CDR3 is CASSRSTPDTQYF. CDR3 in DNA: TGTGCCAGCAGTCGGTCGACTCCAGATACGCAGTATTTT.

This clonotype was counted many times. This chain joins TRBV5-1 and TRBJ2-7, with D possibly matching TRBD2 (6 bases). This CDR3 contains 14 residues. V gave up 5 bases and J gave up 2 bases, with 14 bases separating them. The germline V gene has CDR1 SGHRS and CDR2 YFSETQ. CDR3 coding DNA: TGCGCCAGCAGTACCCGAGCGGGCCCCTACGAGCAGTACTTC. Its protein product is CASSTRAGPYEQYF.